Shown below are 30 T cell receptor beta chains from a single sample sequenced in a study. TCRdb re-analysed the RT-PCR reads in MiXCR, keeping a single row per CDR3 protein. Of more than 600,000 distinct CDR3 sequences listed, over 12% are singletons. Sequenced input: memory CD4+ T cells from blood. The receptors come from a female donor in good health, serving as a healthy control.

The V gene is TRBV2, the J gene TRBJ1-2; D gene uncertain. The CDR3 extends over 12 amino acids. Germline V gene lookup returns CDR1 SNHLY and CDR2 FYNNEI. V lost 3 bases to trimming and J lost 3 bases, with 5 bases between them. CDR3 region: CASSERYYGYTF. The CDR3 coding sequence is TGTGCCAGCAGTGAGAGGTACTATGGCTACACCTTC. Based on the CDR3 plus reference TRBV2 and TRBJ1-2, the full variable domain is EPEVTQTPSHQVTQMGQEVILRCVPISNHLYFYWYRQILGQKVEFLVSFYNNEISEKSEIFDDQFSVERPDGSNFTLKIRSTKLEDSAMYFCASSERYYGYTFGSGTRLTVV.

The chain uses TRBV5-1 and TRBJ2-1, with D possibly being TRBD1 or TRBD2 (5 bases each). The CDR3 length is 14 residues. Germline CDR1 is SGHRS and CDR2 is YFSETQ. The V and J ends lost 4 bases and 8 bases respectively, with 16 bases between them. The CDR3 DNA is TGCGCCAGCAGCCTGGGACCCGGAGGAGATGAGCAGTTCTTC. Amino acids: CASSLGPGGDEQFF.

This chain joins TRBV12-3 or TRBV12-4 and TRBJ1-5; 8 bases line up with TRBD1. The CDR3 contains 15 residues. V lost 5 bases, J lost 5 bases, and 8 bases stayed unmatched. CDR3 in DNA: TGTGCCAGCAGTGCTCGGACAGGGACTCATCAGCCCCAGCATTTT. This codes for CASSARTGTHQPQHF.

V and J are TRBV7-7 and TRBJ2-5, with 9 bases fitting TRBD1. Unmatched junction bases numbered 2, after V lost 5 bases and J lost 4 bases. Germline V gene sequence: CDR1 SSHAT, CDR2 FNYEAQ (reference sequence). The CDR3 extends over 13 amino acids. In nucleotides, the CDR3 is TGTGCCAGCAGCAAGGACAGGGGAGAGACCCAGTACTTC. Protein sequence: CASSKDRGETQYF.

This clonotype has more than one count but fewer than ten. The J gene is TRBJ1-1, the V gene TRBV12-3 or TRBV12-4, with D hard to call. Trimming took 3 bases from V and 0 from J, leaving 8 bases between them. The CDR3 has 14 amino acids. This CDR3 reads CASSFFGVNTEAFF. DNA for the CDR3: TGTGCCAGCAGTTTTTTTGGGGTGAACACTGAAGCTTTCTTT.

CDR3 DNA: TGTGCCAGCATTCGGACTAGCGTGAGCAATGAGCAGTTCTTC. Its protein product is CASIRTSVSNEQFF. This chain joins TRBV6-5 and TRBJ2-1; 9 positions agree with TRBD2. Germline loops: CDR1 MNHEY, CDR2 SVGAGI. The ends lost 7 bases at V and 6 bases at J; junction bases unmatched: 7. The length of the CDR3 is 14 residues.

This clonotype was detected only a few times. The chain links TRBV4-1 to TRBJ1-5; perhaps TRBD1 as D (5 bases). The CDR3 length is 16 residues. CDR1 is MGHRA, CDR2 YSYEKL, per germline. V lost 1 base, J lost 6 bases, and 16 bases lay in between. In nucleotides, the CDR3 is TGCGCCAGCAGCCAAGGTCCTGATGGGGGAGCTCAGCCCCAGCATTTT. The encoded protein is CASSQGPDGGAQPQHF.

This clonotype appeared many times. The rearrangement links TRBV20-1 to TRBJ2-1; 9 nucleotides align to TRBD2. The germline CDR1 and CDR2 sequences are DFQATT and SNEGSKA (reference sequence). The CDR3 spans 11 residues. With V trimmed by 5 bases and J by 13 bases, 6 bases remained unmatched. The CDR3 here is CSAHLAGSQFF. In DNA form, the CDR3 reads TGCAGTGCTCACCTAGCGGGGAGCCAGTTCTTC.

This clonotype came up a few times. This chain uses TRBV29-1 with TRBJ1-4; 10 bases are a match to TRBD1. Germline CDR1 and CDR2: SQVTM and ANQGSEA. V gave up 0 bases and J gave up 4 bases; unmatched junction bases: 5. This CDR3 region has 16 residues. The CDR3 region is CSVEETGGWGNEKLFF. The CDR3 DNA follows: TGCAGCGTTGAAGAGACAGGGGGCTGGGGTAATGAAAAACTGTTTTTT. The full variable domain, its missing parts supplied by reference TRBV29-1 and TRBJ1-4, is SAVISQKPSRDICQRGTSLTIQCQVDSQVTMMFWYRQQPGQSLTLIATANQGSEATYESGFVIDKFPISRPNLTFSTLTVSNMSPEDSSIYLCSVEETGGWGNEKLFFGSGTQLSVL.

A few counts support this clonotype. The chain couples TRBV12-3 or TRBV12-4 to TRBJ1-1; tentatively, D is TRBD1 (6 bases). The CDR3 is made up of 14 amino acids. Trimming took 8 bases from V and 1 from J, leaving 14 bases between them. DNA of the CDR3: TGTGCCAGCCTCCGGGGGGCACAGAACACTGAAGCTTTCTTT. It codes for CASLRGAQNTEAFF.

The chain links TRBV27 to TRBJ1-2, with D possibly TRBD1 on 5 matching bases. The CDR3 has 14 amino acids. Germline V gene data show CDR1 as MNHEY and CDR2 as SMNVEV (reference sequence). Trimming removed 2 bases at V and 4 bases at J, with 11 bases between. CDR3 in amino acids: CASSLTLTGYGYTF. In nucleotides, the CDR3 is TGTGCCAGCAGTTTAACTCTAACAGGCTATGGCTACACCTTC.

This clonotype was detected only a few times. J is TRBJ1-6 and V is TRBV5-4; D is perhaps TRBD1 (6 bases). CDR1 is SGHNT, CDR2 YYREEE, per germline (reference sequence). V dropped 1 base and J dropped 8 bases, with 10 bases sitting between them. CDR3 length equals 14 residues. The CDR3 sequence is CASSLQGNHSPLHF. The CDR3 DNA sequence: TGTGCCAGCAGCTTGCAGGGGAACCATTCACCCCTCCACTTT.

This clonotype was seen at least ten times. The chain joins TRBV20-1 to TRBJ2-3; 10 bases are a match to TRBD2. Germline V gene lookup returns CDR1 DFQATT and CDR2 SNEGSKA (reference sequence). The CDR3 is made up of 16 amino acids. The trim removed 5 bases at V and 8 bases at J, leaving 16 bases unmatched. CDR3 residues: CSAGLGSSGRALTQYF. The CDR3, as DNA: TGCAGTGCTGGCTTGGGATCCAGCGGGAGGGCCCTTACGCAGTATTTT.

The J gene is TRBJ2-3, the V gene TRBV6-2 or TRBV6-3, with 7 bases lining up with TRBD1. Germline V lookup: CDR1 MNHEY, CDR2 SVGEGT. The CDR3 covers 14 residues. V shed 6 bases, J shed 9 bases, and the junction held 12 bases outside the gene matches. The chain's CDR3 is CASSDREQHRTQYF. CDR3 bases: TGTGCCAGCAGCGACAGGGAACAACACAGAACGCAGTATTTT.

This clonotype was counted at least ten times. V gene TRBV6-5 combines with J gene TRBJ2-3; 7 positions agree with TRBD2. Trimming cost V 6 bases and J 5 bases; bases outside gene matches: 14. Germline values: CDR1 MNHEY, CDR2 SVGAGI. This CDR3 is 16 amino acids long. The CDR3 region is CASRARVSQREDTQYF. The CDR3 DNA sequence: TGTGCCAGCAGGGCCCGTGTAAGTCAGCGGGAAGATACGCAGTATTTT.

The rearrangement links TRBV7-2 to TRBJ2-5; 9 nucleotides agree with TRBD1. With 5 bases clipped from V and 4 bases from J, the junction kept 2 bases outside the gene matches. CDR1 and CDR2 from the germline V gene are SGHTA and FQGNSA. This CDR3 is built from 13 residues. For the CDR3, the DNA is TGTGCCAGCAGCCAACAGGGGGCAGAGACCCAGTACTTC. This sequence encodes CASSQQGAETQYF.

The chain links TRBV18 to TRBJ1-3; perhaps TRBD1 as D (5 bases). Germline loops: CDR1 KGHSH, CDR2 LQKENI. The CDR3 loop spans 15 amino acids. The ends were cut back, 3 bases at V and 0 bases at J, with 9 bases in the middle. CDR3 in amino acids: CASSPQGGSGNTIYF. CDR3 sequence (DNA): TGTGCCAGCTCACCCCAGGGCGGCTCTGGAAACACCATATATTTT.

The chain links TRBV24-1 to TRBJ2-1; TRBD2 matches 7 bases. The germline gives CDR1 KGHDR, CDR2 SFDVKD. The CDR3 is 12 residues long. V lost 9 bases to trimming and J lost 6 bases; unmatched junction nucleotides: 4. The CDR3 bases are TGTGCCACCGGGAGGGCGGGCAATGAGCAGTTCTTC. This translates into CATGRAGNEQFF.

This clonotype was seen a few times. The chain uses TRBV5-1 and TRBJ1-6; D uncertain. The CDR3 loop spans 14 amino acids. Germline loops: CDR1 SGHRS, CDR2 YFSETQ. Deletions cut 0 bases from V and 9 bases from J, with 10 bases between. In nucleotides, the CDR3 is TGCGCCAGCAGCTTGGCCGGTTACGGTTCACCCCTCCACTTT. It specifies CASSLAGYGSPLHF.

In this sample, this clonotype turned up a few times. This chain connects TRBV27 to TRBJ1-1; unclear D gene. V lost 2 bases to trimming and J lost 0 bases, with 13 bases between them. The CDR3 spans 16 residues. Germline V gives CDR1 MNHEY, CDR2 SMNVEV (reference sequence). CDR3 protein: CASSLDPRYMNTEAFF. CDR3 sequence (DNA): TGTGCCAGCAGTTTAGACCCCAGGTACATGAACACTGAAGCTTTCTTT.

This clonotype is a singleton in its sample. The chain employs TRBV24-1 and TRBJ2-2; D might be TRBD2 (7 bases). Germline V gene sequence: CDR1 KGHDR, CDR2 SFDVKD. This CDR3 has 20 amino acids. Trimming left V 1 base short and J 0 bases short, with 20 bases between. The CDR3 nucleotides are TGTGCCACCAGTGATTTTCGGGGGGCCCCCGTACTATCGAACACCGGGGAGCTGTTTTTT. Protein product: CATSDFRGAPVLSNTGELFF.

This clonotype was recorded many times. The CDR3 DNA is TGCGCCAGCAGCCCTCTTTCGGGAGGGGCAGATACGCAGTATTTT. Translating gives CASSPLSGGADTQYF. The chain recombines TRBV5-1 with TRBJ2-3; the match to TRBD2 covers 8 bases. CDR1 is SGHRS, CDR2 YFSETQ, per germline. The CDR3 runs 15 residues. The V gene end was trimmed by 4 bases and the J gene end by 4 bases; junction bases not matched to a gene: 8.

This clonotype was picked up many times. This sequence joins TRBV7-9 and TRBJ1-2, with D possibly TRBD1 on 6 matching bases. Germline CDR1 SEHNR, CDR2 FQNEAQ (reference sequence). The CDR3 is 13 residues long. Trimming cost V 4 bases and J 5 bases, with 11 bases left between them. The CDR3 loop reads CASSYDRLYGYTF. CDR3 sequence (DNA): TGTGCCAGCAGCTACGACAGGCTTTATGGCTACACCTTC.

This clonotype was observed a few times. The chain couples TRBV12-3 or TRBV12-4 to TRBJ2-7, with D hard to call. Deletions cut 4 bases from V and 1 base from J, with 8 bases between. CDR3 length equals 13 residues. This CDR3 is CASSYGYSYEQYF. For the CDR3, the DNA is TGTGCCAGCAGTTATGGGTATTCCTACGAGCAGTACTTC.

The rearrangement joins TRBV12-3 or TRBV12-4 to TRBJ1-1, with D maybe TRBD1 (5 bases). The CDR3 consists of 13 residues. V was pared by 6 bases and J by 4 bases, with 12 bases between. The CDR3 sequence: CASRSTVSTEAFF. CDR3 coding DNA: TGTGCCAGCAGGTCGACAGTCAGCACTGAAGCTTTCTTT.

The sample holds many counts of this clonotype. This chain links TRBV27 with TRBJ2-7, with D possibly being TRBD2 (6 bases). V gave up 2 bases and J gave up 3 bases, with 14 bases separating them. This CDR3 has 15 amino acids. CDR1 and CDR2 (germline): MNHEY, SMNVEV (reference sequence). The chain's CDR3 is CASSLRTGVVYEQYF. The CDR3, as DNA: TGTGCCAGCAGTTTAAGGACGGGAGTAGTCTACGAGCAGTACTTC.

This clonotype was counted between two and nine times. The chain links TRBV10-3 to TRBJ2-1; a possible D gene is TRBD1 (5 bases). The ends were cut back, 6 bases at V and 5 bases at J, with 11 bases in the middle. The CDR3 loop spans 13 amino acids. CDR1 ENHRY and CDR2 SYGVKD come from the germline V gene. Here the CDR3 reads CAISQGRDNEQFF. CDR3 DNA sequence: TGTGCCATCAGCCAGGGTAGAGACAATGAGCAGTTCTTC.

In this sample, this clonotype turned up many times. The gene calls are TRBV9 and TRBJ2-5; the match to TRBD2 covers 7 bases. Germline V gives CDR1 SGDLS, CDR2 YYNGEE. Trimming removed 3 bases from V and 3 bases from J; junction bases left unmatched: 8. The CDR3 has 15 residues. CDR3 nucleotide sequence: TGTGCCAGCAGCGCCCTGGTCGGACTAGAAGAGACCCAGTACTTC. It yields the protein CASSALVGLEETQYF.

The chain uses TRBV28 and TRBJ2-1; D might be TRBD1 (6 bases). Trimming removed 7 bases from V and 7 bases from J, with 20 bases in between. The CDR3 length is 15 residues. Per germline, CDR1 MDHEN and CDR2 SYDVKM. CDR3 region: CASKFRGNSWNEQFF. The CDR3 DNA reads as TGTGCCAGCAAGTTTAGGGGGAATTCCTGGAATGAGCAGTTCTTC.

The J gene is TRBJ1-5, the V gene TRBV2; D not certain. V lost 4 bases to trimming and J lost 9 bases, with 16 bases between them. The germline V gene encodes CDR1 SNHLY and CDR2 FYNNEI. The CDR3 runs 14 residues. The DNA for the CDR3 is TGTGCCAGCAGTGCGTTAGGCCCCGGCGGGCCCCAGCATTTT. Its translation is CASSALGPGGPQHF.